These 3 T cell receptor beta chains share one sample of origin, sequenced in a study of T cell responses to AZD1222 COVID-19 vaccine. Sequencing was performed with immunoSEQ multiplex PCR; in TCRdb, only in-frame clones are kept and a portion is missing. This sample has about 15,000 clones; about nine tenths occur once, and the top ten carry 2.9%. The sample was peripheral blood, taken 28 days after the second AZD1222 dose. These receptor sequences come from an adult who received the AZD1222 COVID-19 vaccine.

This chain links TRBV30 with TRBJ1-4; D gene uncertain. V was clipped by 3 bases and J by 4 bases, with 12 bases between them. The length of the CDR3 is 14 residues. CDR1 and CDR2 from the germline V gene are GTSNPN and SVGIG (reference sequence). In DNA, the CDR3 is TGTGCCTGGAGAATGAGGAACCGTAATGAAAAACTGTTTTTT. It encodes CAWRMRNRNEKLFF.

About this clone itself: The junction differs from germline at one of its ends, possibly a read error. The genes are TRBV7-7 and TRBJ2-7; 7 positions match TRBD2. There are 13 residues in the CDR3. Germline CDR1 reads SSHAT; CDR2 reads FNYEAQ (reference sequence). This CDR3 is CASSGSGGHEQYF. The DNA for the CDR3 is TGTGCTAGCAGCGGGTCGGGAGGTCACGAGCAGTACTTC.

V usage is TRBV9 and J usage is TRBJ2-5, with a weak D call TRBD1 (6 bases). The V end lost 4 bases, the J end lost 4 bases, and 14 bases lay between the germline ends. CDR1 is SGDLS, CDR2 YYNGEE, per germline. The CDR3 totals 14 residues. As DNA, the CDR3 is TGTGCCAGCAGCCCCGGGACATCGGGAGAGACCCAGTACTTC. This translates into CASSPGTSGETQYF.